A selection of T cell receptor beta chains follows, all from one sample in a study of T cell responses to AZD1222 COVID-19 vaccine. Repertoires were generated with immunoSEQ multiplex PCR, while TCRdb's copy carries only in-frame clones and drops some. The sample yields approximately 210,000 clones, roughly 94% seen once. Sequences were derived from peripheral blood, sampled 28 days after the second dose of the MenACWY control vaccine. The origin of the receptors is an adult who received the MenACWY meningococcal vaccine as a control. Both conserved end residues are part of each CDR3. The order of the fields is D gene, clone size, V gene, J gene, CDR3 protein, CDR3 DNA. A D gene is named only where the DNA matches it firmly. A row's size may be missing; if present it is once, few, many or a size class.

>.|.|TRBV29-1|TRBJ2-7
CSVAPSSNTYEQYF
TGCAGCGTTGCTCCTAGCTCAAACACCTACGAGCAGTACTTC
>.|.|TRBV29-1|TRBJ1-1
CSVGGGQRALNTEAFF
TGCAGCGTTGGGGGGGGGCAACGGGCCCTGAACACTGAAGCTTTCTTT
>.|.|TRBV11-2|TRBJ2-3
CASGLVSSTDTQYF
TGTGCCAGCGGACTGGTTTCTAGCACAGATACGCAGTATTTT
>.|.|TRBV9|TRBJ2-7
CASSEVGGSYEQYF
TGTGCCAGCAGCGAGGTGGGGGGAAGCTACGAGCAGTACTTC
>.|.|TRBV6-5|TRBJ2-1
CASIPTKTRGNEQFF
TGTGCCAGCATTCCCACGAAGACTAGAGGCAATGAGCAGTTCTTC
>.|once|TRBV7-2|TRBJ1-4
CASSLGGAPDEKLFF
TGTGCCAGCAGCTTAGGAGGGGCGCCCGATGAAAAACTGTTTTTT
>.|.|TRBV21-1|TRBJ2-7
CASSKSQGWGGKLGYEQYF
TGTGCCAGCAGCAAATCCCAGGGTTGGGGTGGGAAACTCGGGTACGAGCAGTACTTC
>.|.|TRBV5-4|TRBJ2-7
CASSSLDGSSYEQYF
TGTGCCAGCAGCTCGCTAGACGGGAGCTCCTACGAGCAGTACTTC
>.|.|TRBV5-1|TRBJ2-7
CASSLGKEQYF
TGCGCCAGCAGCTTGGGGAAAGAGCAGTACTTC
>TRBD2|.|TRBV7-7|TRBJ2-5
CASSPGLAGAQETQYF
TGTGCCAGCAGCCCAGGACTAGCGGGGGCCCAAGAGACCCAGTACTTC
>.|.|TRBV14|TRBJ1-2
CASSPDWSYGYTF
TGTGCCAGCAGCCCCGATTGGAGCTATGGCTACACCTTC
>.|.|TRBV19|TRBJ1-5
CASSMGWGSNQPQHF
TGTGCCAGTAGTATGGGCTGGGGCAGCAATCAGCCCCAGCATTTT
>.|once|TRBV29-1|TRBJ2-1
CSVEGSHEQFF
TGCAGCGTGGAAGGGTCCCATGAGCAGTTCTTC
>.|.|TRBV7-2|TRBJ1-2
CASRRTPPRGGYTF
TGTGCCAGCAGGCGAACCCCACCTCGTGGGGGCTACACCTTC
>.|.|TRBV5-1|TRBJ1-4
CASSLAGRPNEKLFF
TGCGCCAGCAGCTTGGCGGGGCGACCTAATGAAAAACTGTTTTTT
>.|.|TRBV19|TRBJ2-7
CASSPGPPSSEQYF
TGTGCCAGTAGCCCCGGGCCCCCATCTAGCGAGCAGTACTTC
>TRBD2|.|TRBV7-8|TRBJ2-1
CASSNLAGGPYEQFF
TGTGCCAGCAGCAATCTAGCGGGGGGGCCGTATGAGCAGTTCTTC
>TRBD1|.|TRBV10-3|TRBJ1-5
CAISPTDRENQPQHF
TGTGCCATCAGTCCTACGGACAGGGAAAATCAGCCCCAGCATTTT
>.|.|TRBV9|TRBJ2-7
CASSPGGVPYEQYF
TGTGCCAGCAGTCCAGGGGGGGTTCCCTACGAGCAGTACTTC
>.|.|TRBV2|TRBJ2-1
CASSGSGNEQFF
TGTGCCAGCAGTGGGTCAGGGAATGAGCAGTTCTTC
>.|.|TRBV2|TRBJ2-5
CASSELPSRETQYF
TGTGCCAGCAGTGAATTGCCGTCGAGAGAGACCCAGTACTTC
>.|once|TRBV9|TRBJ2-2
CASSTDTGELFF
TGTGCCAGCAGCACAGACACCGGGGAGCTGTTTTTT
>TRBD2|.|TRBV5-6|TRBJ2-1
CASSLDSGGFTYNEQFF
TGTGCCAGCAGCTTGGATAGCGGGGGATTCACCTACAATGAGCAGTTCTTC
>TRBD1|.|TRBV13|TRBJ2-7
CASSSTGAAIHEQYF
TGTGCCAGCAGCTCGACAGGGGCCGCTATACACGAGCAGTACTTC
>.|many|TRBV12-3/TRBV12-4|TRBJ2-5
CASSSPEGETQYF
TGTGCCAGCAGTTCTCCGGAAGGGGAGACCCAGTACTTC
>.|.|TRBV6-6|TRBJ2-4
CASRPHPATQHIQYF
TGTGCCAGCAGACCACACCCGGCGACTCAACACATTCAGTACTTC
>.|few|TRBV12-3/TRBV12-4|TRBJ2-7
CASSLRGSYEQYF
TGTGCCAGCAGCTTAAGGGGCTCCTACGAGCAGTACTTC
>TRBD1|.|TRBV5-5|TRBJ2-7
CASSRAGTGKVSSHEQYF
TGTGCCAGCAGTCGGGCGGGGACAGGGAAGGTTTCTTCCCACGAGCAGTACTTC